This T cell receptor (beta chain) was sequenced for a study of T cells in Graves' hyperthyroidism and ophthalmopathy. Whole-study findings and limits: Model-based prediction identified ophthalmopathy a median roughly 5.9 months prior to its onset.

Researchers amplified the TCR beta CDR3 regions from RNA transcripts. HTBI primers were employed in a first-round RT-PCR of the TCR CDR3. Using its own MiXCR run on the multiplex PCR reads, TCRdb lists one record per CDR3 protein. The sample records a few hundred thousand distinct CDR3 sequences, roughly 13% being singletons. The CDR3 totals 14 residues. Germline CDR1 MNHGY, CDR2 SVAAGI. The diagnostic basis comprised clinical symptoms, serum thyroxine and TRAb, thyroid ultrasound and orbital computed tomography. Note on this clonotype: Its antigen is unknown. A read error may be the cause here, since a much bigger clone is one base away.

The V and J genes are TRBV6-9 and TRBJ1-1; 7 bases agree with TRBD1. The clonotype was recovered from a woman aged 35 to 49 with Graves' ophthalmopathy. The sequenced sample consisted of blood. CDR3 protein: CASSYGDRVTETFF. CDR3 DNA sequence: TGTGCCAGCAGTTACGGAGACAGGGTCACTGAAACTTTCTTT.